This TCR beta chain is from a study of neoadjuvant nivolumab and ipilimumab in lung cancer. Overall study findings and caveats: Blood richness before therapy tracked richness in tumors resected after neoadjuvant therapy. TCR richness and clonality were higher in tumors than adjacent uninvolved lung. From pretherapy to surgery, tumor richness and clonality rose with dual therapy.

Using immunoSEQ multiplex PCR, the repertoire was profiled, and TCRdb retains in-frame clones only, with some absent. The sample yields 25,000 to 35,000 clones, around 80% seen once. This clone is labeled medium-sized. The antigen remains unidentified. Germline V gene lookup returns CDR1 MNHEY and CDR2 SMNVEV (reference sequence). Trimming cost V 3 bases and J 4 bases; bases outside gene matches: 5. The CDR3 consists of 15 residues. This material consisted of tumor tissue, taken after neoadjuvant nivolumab, alone or with ipilimumab, at or shortly before surgery. The V gene is TRBV27, the J gene TRBJ1-5, with 8 bases aligning to TRBD1. This TCR derives from an adult with non-small cell lung cancer. The CDR3 loop is CASSFATGGNQPQHF. In nucleotides, the CDR3 is TGTGCCAGCAGTTTCGCAACAGGGGGGAATCAGCCCCAGCATTTT.